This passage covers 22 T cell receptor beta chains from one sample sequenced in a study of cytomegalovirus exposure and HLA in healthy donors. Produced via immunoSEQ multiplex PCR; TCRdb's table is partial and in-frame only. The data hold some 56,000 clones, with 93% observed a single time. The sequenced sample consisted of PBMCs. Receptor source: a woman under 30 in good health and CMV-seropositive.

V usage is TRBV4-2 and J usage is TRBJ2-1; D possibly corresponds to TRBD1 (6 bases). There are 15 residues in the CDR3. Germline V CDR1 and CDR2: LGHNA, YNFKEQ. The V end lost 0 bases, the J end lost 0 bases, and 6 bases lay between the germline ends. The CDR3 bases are TGTGCCAGCAGCCAAGAGGACAGCTCCTACAATGAGCAGTTCTTC. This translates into CASSQEDSSYNEQFF.

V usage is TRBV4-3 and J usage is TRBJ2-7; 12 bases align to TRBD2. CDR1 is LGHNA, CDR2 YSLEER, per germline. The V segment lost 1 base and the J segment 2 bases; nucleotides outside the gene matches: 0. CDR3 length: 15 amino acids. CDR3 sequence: CASSQGTSGAYEQYF. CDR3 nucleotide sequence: TGCGCCAGCAGCCAAGGGACTAGCGGGGCCTACGAGCAGTACTTC.

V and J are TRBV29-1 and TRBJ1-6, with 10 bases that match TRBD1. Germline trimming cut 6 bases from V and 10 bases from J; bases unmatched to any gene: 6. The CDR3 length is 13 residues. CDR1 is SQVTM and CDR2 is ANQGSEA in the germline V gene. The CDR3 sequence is CSVATGGNSPLHF. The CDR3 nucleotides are TGCAGCGTCGCGACAGGGGGCAACTCACCCCTCCACTTT.

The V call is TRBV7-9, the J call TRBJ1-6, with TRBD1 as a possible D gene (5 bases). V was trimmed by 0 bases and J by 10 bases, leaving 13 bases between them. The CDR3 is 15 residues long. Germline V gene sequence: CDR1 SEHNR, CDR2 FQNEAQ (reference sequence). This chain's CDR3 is CASSLAGLDRSPLHF. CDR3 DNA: TGTGCCAGCAGCTTAGCGGGGCTGGATAGATCACCCCTCCACTTT.

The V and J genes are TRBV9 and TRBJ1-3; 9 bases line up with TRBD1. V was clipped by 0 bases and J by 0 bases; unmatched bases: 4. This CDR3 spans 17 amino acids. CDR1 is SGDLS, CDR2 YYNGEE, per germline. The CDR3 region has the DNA TGTGCCAGCAGCGTAGATCCGGGACAGGGCTCTGGAAACACCATATATTTT. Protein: CASSVDPGQGSGNTIYF.

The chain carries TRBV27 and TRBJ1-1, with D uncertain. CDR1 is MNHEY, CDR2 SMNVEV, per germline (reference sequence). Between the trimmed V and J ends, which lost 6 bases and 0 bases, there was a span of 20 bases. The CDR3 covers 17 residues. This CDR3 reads CASSPGRGWQLNTEAFF. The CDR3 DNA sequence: TGTGCCAGCAGCCCAGGCAGAGGGTGGCAGCTGAACACTGAAGCTTTCTTT.

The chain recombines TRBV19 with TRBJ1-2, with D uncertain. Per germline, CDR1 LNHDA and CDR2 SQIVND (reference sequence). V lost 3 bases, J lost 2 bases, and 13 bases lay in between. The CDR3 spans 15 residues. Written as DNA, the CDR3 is TGTGCCAGTAGTATGGAGGAAAACGGGAACTATGGCTACACCTTC. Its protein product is CASSMEENGNYGYTF.

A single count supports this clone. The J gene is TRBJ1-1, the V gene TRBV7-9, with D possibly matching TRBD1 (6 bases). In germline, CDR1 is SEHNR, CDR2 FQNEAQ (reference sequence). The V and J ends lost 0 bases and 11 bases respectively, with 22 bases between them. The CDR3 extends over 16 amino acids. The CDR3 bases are TGTGCCAGCAGCTTAGCGCAGGGGTACAGGTCTCAAGAGGCTTTCTTT. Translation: CASSLAQGYRSQEAFF.

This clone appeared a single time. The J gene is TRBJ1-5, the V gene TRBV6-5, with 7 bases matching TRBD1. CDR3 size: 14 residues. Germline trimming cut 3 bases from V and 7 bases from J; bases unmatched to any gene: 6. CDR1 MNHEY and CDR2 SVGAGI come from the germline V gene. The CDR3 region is CASSYRQGRQPQHF. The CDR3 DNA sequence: TGTGCCAGCAGTTATAGACAGGGAAGACAGCCCCAGCATTTT.

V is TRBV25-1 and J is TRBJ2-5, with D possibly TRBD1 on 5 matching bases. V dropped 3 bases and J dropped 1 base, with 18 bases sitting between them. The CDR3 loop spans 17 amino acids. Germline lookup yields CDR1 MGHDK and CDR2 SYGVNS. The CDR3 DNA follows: TGTGCCAGCAGTGAGGAAGTGGGGCAGCTGATCCAAGAGACCCAGTACTTC. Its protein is CASSEEVGQLIQETQYF.

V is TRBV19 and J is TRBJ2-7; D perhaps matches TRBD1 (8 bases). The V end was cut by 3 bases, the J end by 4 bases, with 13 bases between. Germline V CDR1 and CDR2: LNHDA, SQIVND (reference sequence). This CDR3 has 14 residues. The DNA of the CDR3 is TGTGCCAGTAGTATTACAGGGGGGGAATACGAGCAGTACTTC. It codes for CASSITGGEYEQYF.

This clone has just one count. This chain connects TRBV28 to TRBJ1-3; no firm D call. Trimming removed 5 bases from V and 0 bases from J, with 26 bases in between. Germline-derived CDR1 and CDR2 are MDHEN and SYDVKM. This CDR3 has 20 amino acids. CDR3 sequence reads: CASSPFVVRRHSNSGNTIYF. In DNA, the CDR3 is TGTGCCAGCAGTCCTTTTGTCGTCCGTCGACACAGCAACTCTGGAAACACCATATATTTT.

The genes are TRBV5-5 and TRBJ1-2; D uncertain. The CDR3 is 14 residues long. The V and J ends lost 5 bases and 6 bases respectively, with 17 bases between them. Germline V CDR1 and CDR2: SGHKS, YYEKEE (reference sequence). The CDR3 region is CASSTWPSQDGYTF. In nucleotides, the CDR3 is TGTGCCAGCAGTACTTGGCCCAGTCAGGATGGCTACACCTTC.

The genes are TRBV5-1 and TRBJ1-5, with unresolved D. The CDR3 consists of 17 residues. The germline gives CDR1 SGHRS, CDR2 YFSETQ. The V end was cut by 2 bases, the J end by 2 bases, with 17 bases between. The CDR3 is CASSLDPVGVGNQPQHF. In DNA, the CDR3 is TGCGCCAGCAGCTTAGATCCGGTTGGTGTCGGCAATCAGCCCCAGCATTTT.

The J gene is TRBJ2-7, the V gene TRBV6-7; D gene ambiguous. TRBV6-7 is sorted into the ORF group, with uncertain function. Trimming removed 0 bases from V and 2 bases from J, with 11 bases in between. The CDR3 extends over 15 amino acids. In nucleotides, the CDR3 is TGTGCCAGCAGTTACTCGAGGAAGCCCACCTACGAGCAGTACTTC. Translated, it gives CASSYSRKPTYEQYF.

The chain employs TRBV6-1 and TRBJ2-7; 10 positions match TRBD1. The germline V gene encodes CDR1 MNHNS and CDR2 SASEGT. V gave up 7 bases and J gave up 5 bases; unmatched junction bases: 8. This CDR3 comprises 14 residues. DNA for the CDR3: TGTGCCAGCAAAAGGGACAGGGGAAAGAACGAGCAGTACTTC. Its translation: CASKRDRGKNEQYF.

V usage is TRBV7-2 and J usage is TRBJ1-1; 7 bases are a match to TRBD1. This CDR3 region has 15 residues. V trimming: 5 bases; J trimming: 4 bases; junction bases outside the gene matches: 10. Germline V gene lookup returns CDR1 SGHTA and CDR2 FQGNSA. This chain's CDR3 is CASSPPSTGTTEAFF. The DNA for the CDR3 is TGTGCCAGCAGCCCACCTTCGACAGGGACCACTGAAGCTTTCTTT.

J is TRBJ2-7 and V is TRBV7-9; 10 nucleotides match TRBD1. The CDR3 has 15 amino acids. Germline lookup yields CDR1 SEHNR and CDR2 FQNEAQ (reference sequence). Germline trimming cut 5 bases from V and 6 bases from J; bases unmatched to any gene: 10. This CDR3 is CASSNRDRGRFEQYF. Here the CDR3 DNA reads TGTGCCAGCAGCAACCGGGACAGGGGCAGGTTCGAGCAGTACTTC.

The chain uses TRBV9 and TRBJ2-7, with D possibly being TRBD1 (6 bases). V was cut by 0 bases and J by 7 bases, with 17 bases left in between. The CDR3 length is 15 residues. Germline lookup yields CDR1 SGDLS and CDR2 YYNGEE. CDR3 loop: CASSVEGSGVGEQYF. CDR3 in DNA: TGTGCCAGCAGCGTAGAAGGTTCAGGGGTGGGGGAGCAGTACTTC.

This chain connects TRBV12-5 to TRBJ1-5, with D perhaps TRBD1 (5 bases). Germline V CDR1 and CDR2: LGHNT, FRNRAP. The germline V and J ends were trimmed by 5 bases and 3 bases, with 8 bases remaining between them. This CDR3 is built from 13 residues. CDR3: CASGAGLNQPQHF. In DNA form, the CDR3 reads TGTGCTAGTGGTGCAGGGCTCAATCAGCCCCAGCATTTT.

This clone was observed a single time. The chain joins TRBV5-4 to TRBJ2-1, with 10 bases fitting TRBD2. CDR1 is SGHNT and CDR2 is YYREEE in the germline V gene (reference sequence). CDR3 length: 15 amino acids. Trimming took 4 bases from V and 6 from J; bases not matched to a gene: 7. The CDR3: CASSPSSGGGNEQFF. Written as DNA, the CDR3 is TGTGCCAGCAGCCCTTCTAGCGGGGGAGGCAATGAGCAGTTCTTC.

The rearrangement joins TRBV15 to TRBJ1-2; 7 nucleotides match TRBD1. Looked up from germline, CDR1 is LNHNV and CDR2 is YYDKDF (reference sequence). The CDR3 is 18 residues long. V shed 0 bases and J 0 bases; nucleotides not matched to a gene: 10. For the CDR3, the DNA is TGTGCCACCAGCAGAGACCCCGGGACAGTGGAGTCTAACTATGGCTACACCTTC. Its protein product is CATSRDPGTVESNYGYTF.